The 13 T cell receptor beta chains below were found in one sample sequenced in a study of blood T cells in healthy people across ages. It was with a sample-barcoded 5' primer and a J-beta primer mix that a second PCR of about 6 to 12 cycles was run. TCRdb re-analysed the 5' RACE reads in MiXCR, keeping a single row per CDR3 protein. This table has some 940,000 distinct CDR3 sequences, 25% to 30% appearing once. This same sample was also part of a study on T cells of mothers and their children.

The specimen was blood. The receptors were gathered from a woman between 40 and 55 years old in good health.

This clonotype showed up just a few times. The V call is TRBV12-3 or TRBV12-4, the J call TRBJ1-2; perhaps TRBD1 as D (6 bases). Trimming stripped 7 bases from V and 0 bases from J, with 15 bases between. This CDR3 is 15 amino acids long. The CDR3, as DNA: TGTGCCAGCACCCTCCGACACAGGGCTAACTATGGCTACACCTTC. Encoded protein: CASTLRHRANYGYTF.

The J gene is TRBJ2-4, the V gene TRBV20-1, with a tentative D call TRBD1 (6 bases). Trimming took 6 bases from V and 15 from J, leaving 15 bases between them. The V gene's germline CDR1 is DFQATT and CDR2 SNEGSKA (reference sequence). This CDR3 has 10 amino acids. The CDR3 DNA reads TGCAGTGCCGAGGGGGATGGGAGGTACTTC. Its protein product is CSAEGDGRYF.

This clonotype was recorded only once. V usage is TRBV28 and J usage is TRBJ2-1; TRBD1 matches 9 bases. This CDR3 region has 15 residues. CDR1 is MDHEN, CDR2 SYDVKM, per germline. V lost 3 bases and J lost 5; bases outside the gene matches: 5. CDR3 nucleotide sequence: TGTGCCAGCAGTTTCTGGGGACAGGGTAACAATGAGCAGTTCTTC. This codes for CASSFWGQGNNEQFF.

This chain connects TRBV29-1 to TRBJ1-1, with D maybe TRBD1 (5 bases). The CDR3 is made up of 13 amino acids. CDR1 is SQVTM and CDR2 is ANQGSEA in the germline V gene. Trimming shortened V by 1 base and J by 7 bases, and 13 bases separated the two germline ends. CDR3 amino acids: CSVEGGGGNEAFF. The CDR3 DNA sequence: TGCAGCGTTGAAGGCGGGGGGGGGAATGAAGCTTTCTTT.

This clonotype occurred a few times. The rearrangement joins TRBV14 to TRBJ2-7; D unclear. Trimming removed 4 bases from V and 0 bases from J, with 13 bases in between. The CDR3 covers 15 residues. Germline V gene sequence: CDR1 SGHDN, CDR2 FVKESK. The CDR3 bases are TGTGCCAGCAGCCTAAAGATCGGCAACTCCTACGAGCAGTACTTC. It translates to CASSLKIGNSYEQYF.

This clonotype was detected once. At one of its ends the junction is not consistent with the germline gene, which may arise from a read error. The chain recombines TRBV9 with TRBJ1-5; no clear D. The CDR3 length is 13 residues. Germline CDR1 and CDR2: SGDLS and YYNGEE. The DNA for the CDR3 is TGTGCCAGCAGCGTAGGAGGCAATCAGCCCCGGCATTTT. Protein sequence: CASSVGGNQPRHF.

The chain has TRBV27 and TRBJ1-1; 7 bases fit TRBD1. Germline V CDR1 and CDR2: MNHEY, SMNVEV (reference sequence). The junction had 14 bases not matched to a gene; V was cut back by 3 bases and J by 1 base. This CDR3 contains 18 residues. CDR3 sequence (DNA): TGTGCCAGCAGTTTCTCCCGGGACAGAGGGATTAGGAACACTGAAGCTTTCTTT. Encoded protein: CASSFSRDRGIRNTEAFF.

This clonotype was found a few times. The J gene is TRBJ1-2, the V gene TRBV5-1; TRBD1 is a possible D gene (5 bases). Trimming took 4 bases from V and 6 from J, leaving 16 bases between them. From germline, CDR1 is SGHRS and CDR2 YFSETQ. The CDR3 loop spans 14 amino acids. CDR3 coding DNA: TGCGCCAGCAGCCCGGACATGGGGAAGGATGGCTACACCTTC. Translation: CASSPDMGKDGYTF.

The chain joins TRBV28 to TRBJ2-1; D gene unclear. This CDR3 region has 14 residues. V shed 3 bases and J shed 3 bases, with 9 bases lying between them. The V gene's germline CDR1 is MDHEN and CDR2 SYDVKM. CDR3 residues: CASSFQHGYNEQFF. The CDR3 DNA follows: TGTGCCAGCAGTTTCCAGCATGGCTACAATGAGCAGTTCTTC.

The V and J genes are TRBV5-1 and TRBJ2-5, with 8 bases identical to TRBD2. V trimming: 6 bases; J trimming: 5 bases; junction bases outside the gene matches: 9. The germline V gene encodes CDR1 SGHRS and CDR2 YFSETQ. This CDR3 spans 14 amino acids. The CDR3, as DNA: TGCGCCAGCATGAACCCGGGGGGGCAGGAGACCCAGTACTTC. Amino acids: CASMNPGGQETQYF. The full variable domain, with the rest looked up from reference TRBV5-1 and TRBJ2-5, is KAGVTQTPRYLIKTRGQQVTLSCSPISGHRSVSWYQQTPGQGLQFLFEYFSETQRNKGNFPGRFSGRQFSNSRSEMNVSTLELGDSALYLCASMNPGGQETQYFGPGTRLLVL.

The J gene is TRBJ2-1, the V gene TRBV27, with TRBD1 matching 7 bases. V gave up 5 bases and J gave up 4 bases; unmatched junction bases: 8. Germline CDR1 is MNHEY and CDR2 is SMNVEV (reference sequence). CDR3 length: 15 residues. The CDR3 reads CASSSWDSTYNEQFF. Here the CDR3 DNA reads TGTGCCAGCAGTAGTTGGGACAGCACTTACAATGAGCAGTTCTTC.

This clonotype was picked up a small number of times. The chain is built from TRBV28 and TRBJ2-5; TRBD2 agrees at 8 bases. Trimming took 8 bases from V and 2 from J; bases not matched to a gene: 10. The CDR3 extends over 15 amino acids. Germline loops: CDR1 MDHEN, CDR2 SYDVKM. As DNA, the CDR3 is TGTGCCAGCGGACAGTTGACGGGGGGGCAAGAGACCCAGTACTTC. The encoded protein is CASGQLTGGQETQYF.

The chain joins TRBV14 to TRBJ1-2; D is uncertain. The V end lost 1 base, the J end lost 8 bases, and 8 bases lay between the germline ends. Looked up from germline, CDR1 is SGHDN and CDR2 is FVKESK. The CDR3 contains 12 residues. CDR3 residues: CASSQGGGGYTF. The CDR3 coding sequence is TGTGCCAGCAGCCAAGGAGGAGGCGGCTACACCTTC.